This entry features one T cell receptor beta chain sequence. Its antigen is still unknown. Base-call qualities are not available, and no considerably larger clone is one nucleotide away. The library was prepared using the immunoSEQ multiplex PCR assay. Roughly 100,000 TCR templates per sample were assayed by the deep sequencing platform. Genomic DNA extracted from sorted T cells was the material used for TCRbeta CDR3 sequencing. The source study handled its data this way. The R programming language was used for clonal analysis of the TCRbeta CDR3 data. Comparing unstimulated samples against CFSE-low samples taken after the reaction was how alloreactive CD4+ and CD8+ clones were defined. By matching sequences to the repertoires of sorted unstimulated Treg and non-Treg cells, each alloreactive CD4+ clone was assigned a regulatory or non-regulatory origin. This is the immuneACCESS table as TCRdb keeps it, with only in-frame sequences that have V and J called. A part of the clones is gone; compared with another copy, unresolved V genes explain less than half, and the rest is unexplained. The DNA gave D and trimming, while V, J and clone size come from that table. Across this sample there are under 100,000 clones, with around 94% seen only once. The ten top clones hold approximately 1.2% of the sample.

V loses 2 bases of germline sequence and J loses 7 bases, and the interval between the two ends is 19 bases. From the cysteine through the phenylalanine, the CDR3 covers 16 amino acids. Just CDR3 DNA is preserved here, 48 bases in frame from base 1. From a lookup of the germline V gene (reference sequence), CDR1 and CDR2 are SEHNR and FQNEAQ. TCRbeta CDR3 sequencing was performed on sorted unstimulated T cells and on proliferating T cells recovered from mixed lymphocyte reactions. Fresh whole blood from fewer than twelve HLA-typed healthy donors was used to isolate PBMCs. To map where alloreactive clones came from, CD4+ non-regulatory T cells in the unstimulated state were FACS-sorted. This record belongs to a study of siplizumab effects on memory and regulatory T cells (dated by TCRdb to the late 2010s). Study-wide context: The effect of the anti-CD2 antibody siplizumab on alloreactive T-cell subsets was examined in allogeneic mixed lymphocyte reactions constructed from human PBMCs.

Results and caveats for the whole study, not just this receptor: Among mappable alloreactive CD4+ clones, an average Treg-derived fraction of over 60% was observed with siplizumab, compared with approximately 26% in control reactions. Unstimulated naive T cells appeared more diverse than memory T cells, and naive cells seemed to contribute substantially to the alloresponse. Because sequences at frequencies below about 10^-5 were poorly captured, only a minor fraction of alloreactive clones could be mapped back to unstimulated subsets. About 75-96% of proliferating CD4+ or CD8+ clones could not be given a naive or memory phenotype. Siplizumab significantly lowered the cumulative frequency of alloreactive sequences that could be traced to unstimulated CD4+ memory T cells. No functional confirmation was obtained for the suppressive function of proliferating Tregs from siplizumab cultures.

This clonotype originated in a human donor in good health. The sample taken for sequencing was non-Treg CD4+ T cells sorted from blood. What this sample's cell subset or site label stands for: FACS-sorted unstimulated CD4+ non-regulatory T cells. The rearranged segments are TRBV7-9 and TRBJ2-3; TRBD2 is possibly the D segment (6 matching bases). The sequence in DNA is TGTGCCAGCAGCTTAACTGAGGGGACTCCGGTCCATACGCAGTATTTT. This is translated as CASSLTEGTPVHTQYF. When the CDR3 is completed using the reference TRBV7-9 and TRBJ2-3 genes on either side, the full variable domain is DTGVSQNPRHKITKRGQNVTFRCDPISEHNRLYWYRQTLGQGPEFLTYFQNEAQLEKSRLLSDRFSAERPKGSFSTLEIQRTEQGDSAMYLCASSLTEGTPVHTQYFGPGTRLTVL.